One sample yielded the 7 T cell receptor beta chains listed below, sequenced in a study of response to subunit inactivated influenza vaccine. From the RT-PCR reads, TCRdb called clonotypes with MiXCR, one entry per CDR3 protein. The sample holds about 650,000 distinct CDR3 sequences, 12% to 15% seen once. The sample was PBMCs from blood, taken 14 to 15 days before vaccination. The receptors derive from a man aged 50-59 years who received an inactivated influenza vaccine.

This clonotype has more than one count but fewer than ten. The CDR3 nucleotides read TGTGCCAGCAGTTCCTCGGGACAGTTACCAAATCAGCCCCAGCATTTT. Protein sequence: CASSSSGQLPNQPQHF. This chain joins TRBV6-5 and TRBJ1-5; TRBD1 agrees at 7 bases. The CDR3 extends over 16 amino acids. Trimming at V came to 4 bases and at J to 4 bases, leaving 10 bases not matched to a gene. Germline CDR1 MNHEY, CDR2 SVGAGI.

The chain couples TRBV13 to TRBJ2-7; D unresolved. The ends were cut back, 3 bases at V and 2 bases at J, with 14 bases in the middle. Looked up from germline, CDR1 is PRHDT and CDR2 is FYEKMQ (reference sequence). This CDR3 spans 15 amino acids. The CDR3 loop is CASSFRKGWPYEQYF. DNA of the CDR3: TGTGCCAGCAGCTTCCGGAAGGGATGGCCCTACGAGCAGTACTTC.

This clonotype was detected a few times. The CDR3: CASSERAGGTGELFF. The CDR3 region has the DNA TGTGCCAGCAGTGAAAGGGCAGGCGGGACCGGGGAGCTGTTTTTT. The gene calls are TRBV2 and TRBJ2-2; possible D gene TRBD2, 5 bases. V lost 2 bases and J 5 bases, leaving 12 bases between the germline ends. This CDR3 comprises 15 residues. In germline, CDR1 is SNHLY, CDR2 FYNNEI.

This clonotype was counted between two and nine times. The rearrangement joins TRBV5-1 to TRBJ1-2; 10 bases fit TRBD1. This CDR3 contains 16 residues. Germline CDR1 is SGHRS and CDR2 is YFSETQ. Unmatched junction bases numbered 9, after V lost 3 bases and J lost 4 bases. The CDR3 DNA is TGCGCCAGCAGCTGGGGACAGGGGAGCAGGGCCTATGGCTACACCTTC. Amino acids: CASSWGQGSRAYGYTF.

This clonotype was recorded a few times. This chain uses TRBV3-1 with TRBJ2-2; possibly TRBD1 or TRBD2 for D (5 bases each). Germline CDR1 LGHDT, CDR2 YNNKEL (reference sequence). Trimming took 1 base from V and 1 from J, leaving 10 bases between them. The CDR3 has 16 amino acids. CDR3 residues: CASSQAVGVNTGELFF. For the CDR3, the DNA is TGTGCCAGCAGCCAAGCGGTGGGGGTGAACACCGGGGAGCTGTTTTTT.

This clonotype was picked up many times. CDR3 sequence: CASSLEVAGVYEQYF. As DNA, the CDR3 is TGCGCCAGCAGCTTGGAAGTAGCGGGAGTCTACGAGCAGTACTTC. The V call is TRBV5-1, the J call TRBJ2-7, with TRBD2 matching 9 bases. From germline, CDR1 is SGHRS and CDR2 YFSETQ. J gave up 3 bases and V 0 bases, and 4 bases lay outside the gene matches. The CDR3 runs 15 residues.

This clonotype was observed at least ten times. The chain couples TRBV7-2 to TRBJ1-3; D unclear. Germline CDR1 reads SGHTA; CDR2 reads FQGNSA. The CDR3 contains 16 residues. The germline V and J ends were trimmed by 6 bases and 0 bases, with 15 bases remaining between them. The DNA of the CDR3 is TGTGCCAGCAGTTTATCCGACGGTTACTCTGGAAACACCATATATTTT. Translated: CASSLSDGYSGNTIYF.